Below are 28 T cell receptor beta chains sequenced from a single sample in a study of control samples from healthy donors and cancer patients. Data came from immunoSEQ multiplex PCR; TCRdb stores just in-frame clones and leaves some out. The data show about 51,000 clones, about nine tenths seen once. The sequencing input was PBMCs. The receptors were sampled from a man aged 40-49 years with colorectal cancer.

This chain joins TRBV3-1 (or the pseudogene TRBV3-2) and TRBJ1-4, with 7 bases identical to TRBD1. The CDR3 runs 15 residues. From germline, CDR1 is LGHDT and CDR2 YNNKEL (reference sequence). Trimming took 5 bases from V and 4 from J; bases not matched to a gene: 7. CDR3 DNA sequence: TGTGCCAGCAGCGAGGGACAGTCGCTTAATGAAAAACTGTTTTTT. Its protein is CASSEGQSLNEKLFF.

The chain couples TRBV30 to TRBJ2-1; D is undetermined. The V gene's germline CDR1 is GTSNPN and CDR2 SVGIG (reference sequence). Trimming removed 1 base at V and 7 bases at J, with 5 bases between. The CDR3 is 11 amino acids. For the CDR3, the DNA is TGTGCCTGGAGTGCAGCGAATGAGCAGTTCTTC. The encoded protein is CAWSAANEQFF.

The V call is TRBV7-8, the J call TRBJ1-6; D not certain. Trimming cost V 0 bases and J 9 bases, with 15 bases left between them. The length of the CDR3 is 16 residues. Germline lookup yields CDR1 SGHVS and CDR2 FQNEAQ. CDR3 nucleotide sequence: TGTGCCAGCAGCTTAGCGCTGACCCGGAGATCTTCACCCCTCCACTTT. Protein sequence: CASSLALTRRSSPLHF.

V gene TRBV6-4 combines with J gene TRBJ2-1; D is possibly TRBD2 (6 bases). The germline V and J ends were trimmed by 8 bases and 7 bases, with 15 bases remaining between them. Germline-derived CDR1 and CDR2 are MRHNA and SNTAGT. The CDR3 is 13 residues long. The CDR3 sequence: CASSGGEANEQFF. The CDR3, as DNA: TGTGCCAGCTCAGGAGGGGAAGCGAATGAGCAGTTCTTC.

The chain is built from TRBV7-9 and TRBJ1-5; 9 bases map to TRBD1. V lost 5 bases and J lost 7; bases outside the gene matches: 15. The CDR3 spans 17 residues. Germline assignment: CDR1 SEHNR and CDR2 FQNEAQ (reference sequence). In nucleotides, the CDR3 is TGTGCCAGCAGCCCTCTTACGGGACAGGGTAGGGGACAGCCCCAGCATTTT. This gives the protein CASSPLTGQGRGQPQHF.

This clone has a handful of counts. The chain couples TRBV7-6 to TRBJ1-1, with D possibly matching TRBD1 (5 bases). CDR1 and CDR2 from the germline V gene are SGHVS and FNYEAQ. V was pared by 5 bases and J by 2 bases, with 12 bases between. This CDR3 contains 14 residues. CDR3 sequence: CASSATEFNTEAFF. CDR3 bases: TGTGCCAGCAGCGCGACAGAATTTAACACTGAAGCTTTCTTT.

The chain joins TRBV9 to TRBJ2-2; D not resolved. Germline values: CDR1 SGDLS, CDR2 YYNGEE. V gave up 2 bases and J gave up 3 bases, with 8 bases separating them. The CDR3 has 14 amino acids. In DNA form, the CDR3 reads TGTGCCAGCAGCGTCCAACTTGACACCGGGGAGCTGTTTTTT. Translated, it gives CASSVQLDTGELFF.

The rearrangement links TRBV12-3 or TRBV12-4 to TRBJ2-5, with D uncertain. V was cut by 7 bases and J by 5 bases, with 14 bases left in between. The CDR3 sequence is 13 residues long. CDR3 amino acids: CASTAHVYETQYF. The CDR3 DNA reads TGTGCCAGCACTGCCCATGTGTATGAGACCCAGTACTTC.

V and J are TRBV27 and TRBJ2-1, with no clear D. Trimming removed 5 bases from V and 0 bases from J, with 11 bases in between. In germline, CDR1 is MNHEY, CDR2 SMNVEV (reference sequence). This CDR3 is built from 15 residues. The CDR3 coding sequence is TGTGCCAGCAGTATTCTCCCCCTCTCCTACAATGAGCAGTTCTTC. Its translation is CASSILPLSYNEQFF.

The CDR3 DNA reads as TGTGCCTGGAGTCGAACCGGGACGAATCAGCCCCAGCATTTT. Its protein product is CAWSRTGTNQPQHF. V gene TRBV30 combines with J gene TRBJ1-5; perhaps TRBD1 as D (5 bases). The CDR3 consists of 14 residues. The V gene's germline CDR1 is GTSNPN and CDR2 SVGIG (reference sequence). Trimming cost V 2 bases and J 4 bases, with 12 bases left between them.

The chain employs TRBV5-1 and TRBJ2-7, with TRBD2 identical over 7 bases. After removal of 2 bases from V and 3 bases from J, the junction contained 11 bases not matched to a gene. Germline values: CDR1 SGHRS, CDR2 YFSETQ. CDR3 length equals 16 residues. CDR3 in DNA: TGCGCCAGCAGCTTTAACGGGGGGAACTCGGGCTACGAGCAGTACTTC. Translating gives CASSFNGGNSGYEQYF. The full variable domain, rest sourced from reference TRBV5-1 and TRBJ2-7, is KAGVTQTPRYLIKTRGQQVTLSCSPISGHRSVSWYQQTPGQGLQFLFEYFSETQRNKGNFPGRFSGRQFSNSRSEMNVSTLELGDSALYLCASSFNGGNSGYEQYFGPGTRLTVT.

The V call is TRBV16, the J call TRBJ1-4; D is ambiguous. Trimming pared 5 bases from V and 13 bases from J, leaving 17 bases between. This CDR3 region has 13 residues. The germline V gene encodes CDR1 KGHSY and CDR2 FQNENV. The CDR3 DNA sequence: TGTGCCAGCAGCTCGCAAAGCGGGTGGCGACTGTTTTTT. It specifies CASSSQSGWRLFF. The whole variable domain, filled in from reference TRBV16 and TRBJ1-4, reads GEEVAQTPKHLVRGEGQKAKLYCAPIKGHSYVFWYQQVLKNEFKFLISFQNENVFDETGMPKERFSAKCLPNSPCSLEIQATKLEDSAVYFCASSSQSGWRLFFGSGTQLSVL.

The CDR3 is CASSLGQVYEQYF. The CDR3 DNA follows: TGTGCCAGCAGCTTGGGACAGGTCTACGAGCAGTACTTC. The chain carries TRBV5-8 and TRBJ2-7; D is perhaps TRBD1 (6 bases). Germline values: CDR1 SGHTS, CDR2 YDEGEE. The CDR3 is 13 residues long. Trimming pared 0 bases from V and 3 bases from J, leaving 7 bases between.

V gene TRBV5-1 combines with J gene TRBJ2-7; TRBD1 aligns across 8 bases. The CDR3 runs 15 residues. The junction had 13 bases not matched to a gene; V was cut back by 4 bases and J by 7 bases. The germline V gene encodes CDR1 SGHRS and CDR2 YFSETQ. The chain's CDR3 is CASSPTWGQAKEQYF. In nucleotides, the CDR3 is TGCGCCAGCAGCCCGACTTGGGGACAGGCTAAGGAGCAGTACTTC.

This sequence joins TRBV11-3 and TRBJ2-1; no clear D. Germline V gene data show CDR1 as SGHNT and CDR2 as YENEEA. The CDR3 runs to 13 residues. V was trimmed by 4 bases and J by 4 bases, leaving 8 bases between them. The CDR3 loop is CASSSPLYNEQFF. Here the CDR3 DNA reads TGTGCCAGCAGCTCCCCTCTATACAATGAGCAGTTCTTC.

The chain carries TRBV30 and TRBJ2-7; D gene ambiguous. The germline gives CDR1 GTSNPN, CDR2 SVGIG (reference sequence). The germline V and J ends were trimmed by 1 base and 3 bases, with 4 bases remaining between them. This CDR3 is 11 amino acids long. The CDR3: CAWSESYEQYF. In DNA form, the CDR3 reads TGTGCCTGGAGTGAGAGCTACGAGCAGTACTTC.

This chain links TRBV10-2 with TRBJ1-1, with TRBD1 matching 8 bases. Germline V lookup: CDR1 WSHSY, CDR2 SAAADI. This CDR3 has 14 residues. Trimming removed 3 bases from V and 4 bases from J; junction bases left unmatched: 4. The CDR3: CASSDVTGATEAFF. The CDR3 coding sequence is TGCGCCAGCAGTGATGTGACAGGGGCCACTGAAGCTTTCTTT.

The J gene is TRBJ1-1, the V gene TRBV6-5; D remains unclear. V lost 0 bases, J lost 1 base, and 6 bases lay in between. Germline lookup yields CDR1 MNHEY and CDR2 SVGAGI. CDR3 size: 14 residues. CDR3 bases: TGTGCCAGCAGTTACTCGGAGGGGAACACTGAAGCTTTCTTT. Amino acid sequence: CASSYSEGNTEAFF.

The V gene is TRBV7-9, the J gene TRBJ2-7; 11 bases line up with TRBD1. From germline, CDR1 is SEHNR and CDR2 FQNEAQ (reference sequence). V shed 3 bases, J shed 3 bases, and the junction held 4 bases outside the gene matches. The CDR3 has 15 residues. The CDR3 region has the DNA TGTGCCAGCAGCTTGGAGGGGACAGGGGGCTACGAGCAGTACTTC. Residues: CASSLEGTGGYEQYF.

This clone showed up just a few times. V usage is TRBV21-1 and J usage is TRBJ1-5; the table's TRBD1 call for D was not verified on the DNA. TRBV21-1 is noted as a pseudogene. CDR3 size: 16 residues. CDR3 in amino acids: CASSKRTGNSNQPQHF. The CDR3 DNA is TGTGCCAGCAGCAAAAGGACAGGTAATAGCAATCAGCCCCAGCATTTT.

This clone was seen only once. The CDR3 protein is CATSRGGTGAYEQYF. CDR3 coding DNA: TGTGCCACCAGCAGAGGAGGGACAGGGGCCTACGAGCAGTACTTC. This chain uses TRBV15 with TRBJ2-7; 10 bases match TRBD1. The trim removed 1 base at V and 2 bases at J, leaving 2 bases unmatched. The CDR3 totals 15 residues. Germline CDR1 is LNHNV and CDR2 is YYDKDF (reference sequence).

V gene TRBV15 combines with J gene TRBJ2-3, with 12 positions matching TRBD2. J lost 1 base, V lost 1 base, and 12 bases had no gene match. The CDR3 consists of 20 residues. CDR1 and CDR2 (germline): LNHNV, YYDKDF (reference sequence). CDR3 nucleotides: TGTGCCACCAGCAGAGTTGATCTAGCGGGAGGGACTGGTGGCACAGATACGCAGTATTTT. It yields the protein CATSRVDLAGGTGGTDTQYF.

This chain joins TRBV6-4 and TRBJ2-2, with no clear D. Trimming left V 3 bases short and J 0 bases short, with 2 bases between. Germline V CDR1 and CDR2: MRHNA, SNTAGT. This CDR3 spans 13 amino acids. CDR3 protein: CASSEANTGELFF. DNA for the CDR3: TGTGCCAGCAGTGAAGCGAACACCGGGGAGCTGTTTTTT.

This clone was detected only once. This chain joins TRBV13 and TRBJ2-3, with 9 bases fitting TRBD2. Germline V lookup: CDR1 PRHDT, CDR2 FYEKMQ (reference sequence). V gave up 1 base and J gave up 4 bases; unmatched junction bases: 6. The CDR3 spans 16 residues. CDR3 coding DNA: TGTGCCAGCAGCTTAGCTGGGGCGGGAGGGCCAGATACGCAGTATTTT. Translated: CASSLAGAGGPDTQYF.

This CDR3 reads CASSLGGQLNTEAFF. In DNA form, the CDR3 reads TGCGCCAGCAGCTTGGGAGGTCAGTTGAACACTGAAGCTTTCTTT. V gene TRBV5-1 combines with J gene TRBJ1-1; D call uncertain. The V gene lost 0 bases and the J gene lost 0 bases, with 9 bases spanning the gap. This CDR3 spans 15 amino acids. From germline, CDR1 is SGHRS and CDR2 YFSETQ.

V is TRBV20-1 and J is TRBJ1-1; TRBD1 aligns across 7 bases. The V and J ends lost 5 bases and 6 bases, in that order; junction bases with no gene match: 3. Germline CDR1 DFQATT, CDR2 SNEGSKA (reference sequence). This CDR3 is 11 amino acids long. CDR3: CSASGGPEAFF. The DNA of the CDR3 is TGCAGTGCTTCAGGGGGACCTGAAGCTTTCTTT.

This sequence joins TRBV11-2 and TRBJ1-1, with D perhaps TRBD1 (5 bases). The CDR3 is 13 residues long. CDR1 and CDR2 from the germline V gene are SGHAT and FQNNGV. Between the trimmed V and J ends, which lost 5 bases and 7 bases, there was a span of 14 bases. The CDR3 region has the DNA TGTGCCAGCAGCCCAACGGGGCGGGTTGAAGCTTTCTTT. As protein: CASSPTGRVEAFF.

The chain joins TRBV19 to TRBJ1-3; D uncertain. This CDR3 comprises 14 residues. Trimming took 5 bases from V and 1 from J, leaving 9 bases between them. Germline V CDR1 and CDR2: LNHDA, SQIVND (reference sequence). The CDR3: CASSSGYSGNTIYF. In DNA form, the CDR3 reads TGTGCCAGTAGTTCCGGATATTCTGGAAACACCATATATTTT.